The 22 T cell receptor beta chains listed next were all sequenced from one sample in a study of blood T cells in healthy people across ages. PCR was performed a second time for about 6 to 12 cycles using a sample-barcoded 5' primer and a J-beta primer mix. TCRdb processed the 5' RACE reads anew with MiXCR; each CDR3 protein has one entry. The sample lists fewer than 2 million distinct CDR3 sequences, about 39% occurring once. Sequencing was done on a sample of blood. Source of these receptors: a human donor in good health.

The chain is built from TRBV7-8 and TRBJ2-4; D is unresolved. The end of the DNA is better explained by TRBJ2-7, so the J call may be wrong. This CDR3 comprises 14 residues. Germline V gives CDR1 SGHVS, CDR2 FQNEAQ. The CDR3 loop reads CASSYSSRLGEQYF. The CDR3, as DNA: TGTGCCAGCAGCTATTCTTCGAGATTAGGCGAGCAGTACTTC.

Only a few counts were recorded for this clonotype. CDR3 in DNA: TGTGCCAGCAGCTTGTCGTCGACAGGAGTGAGGCACAATGAGCAGTTCTTC. It translates to CASSLSSTGVRHNEQFF. The chain combines TRBV5-6 with TRBJ2-1; possible D gene TRBD1, 6 bases. This CDR3 has 17 amino acids. V was pared by 1 base and J by 5 bases, with 19 bases between. The germline CDR1 and CDR2 sequences are SGHDT and YYEEEE. Variable domain in full (rest from reference TRBV5-6 and TRBJ2-1): DAGVTQSPTHLIKTRGQQVTLRCSPKSGHDTVSWYQQALGQGPQFIFQYYEEEERQRGNFPDRFSGHQFPNYSSELNVNALLLGDSALYLCASSLSSTGVRHNEQFFGPGTRLTVL.

This clonotype was observed a few times. The chain carries TRBV7-9 and TRBJ2-7; 7 bases align to TRBD1. Germline lookup yields CDR1 SEHNR and CDR2 FQNEAQ (reference sequence). After removal of 5 bases from V and 7 bases from J, the junction contained 5 bases not matched to a gene. The CDR3 consists of 12 residues. In DNA, the CDR3 is TGTGCCAGCAGCGTTGACAGGGATGAGCAGTACTTC. This codes for CASSVDRDEQYF.

In DNA form, the CDR3 reads TGTGCCAGCGCCAGCTTTTATAGCAATCAGCCCCAGCATTTT. Translation: CASASFYSNQPQHF. The V call is TRBV6-1, the J call TRBJ1-5; no clear D gene. There are 14 residues in the CDR3. The V end lost 8 bases, the J end lost 0 bases, and 11 bases lay between the germline ends. CDR1 and CDR2 from the germline V gene are MNHNS and SASEGT.

This clonotype was seen a handful of times. J is TRBJ1-2 and V is TRBV29-1; 7 bases map to TRBD1. This CDR3 has 13 amino acids. V shed 7 bases and J 7 bases; nucleotides not matched to a gene: 12. The V gene's germline CDR1 is SQVTM and CDR2 ANQGSEA. The CDR3 region is CSAWDRQGLGYTF. The DNA of the CDR3 is TGCAGCGCTTGGGATCGACAGGGTCTTGGCTACACCTTC.

The rearrangement links TRBV4-3 to TRBJ1-1; the D gene is possibly TRBD1 (6 bases). Germline loops: CDR1 LGHNA, CDR2 YSLEER. The CDR3 totals 19 residues. The V gene lost 3 bases and the J gene lost 0 bases, with 23 bases spanning the gap. Written as DNA, the CDR3 is TGCGCCAGCAGCCAGTTATCGGACAGCCGATCCTCTATGAACACTGAAGCTTTCTTT. Encoded protein: CASSQLSDSRSSMNTEAFF.

At least ten counts were recorded for this clonotype. This chain uses TRBV6-2 or TRBV6-3 with TRBJ2-7; 9 bases match TRBD2. The CDR3 runs 16 residues. CDR1 is MNHEY and CDR2 is SVGEGT in the germline V gene. V lost 4 bases, J lost 5 bases, and 12 bases stayed unmatched. In DNA form, the CDR3 reads TGTGCCAGCAGTTCCGTCGCTAGCGGGGAGTCAAACGAGCAGTACTTC. Its translation is CASSSVASGESNEQYF.

The chain has TRBV15 and TRBJ2-1; tentatively, D is TRBD1 (7 bases). CDR1 and CDR2 (germline): LNHNV, YYDKDF (reference sequence). V was trimmed by 6 bases and J by 0 bases, leaving 15 bases between them. The CDR3 contains 16 residues. CDR3 in amino acids: CATREGAYRSYNEQFF. The CDR3 nucleotides are TGTGCCACCAGGGAGGGGGCATATCGCTCCTACAATGAGCAGTTCTTC. Looking up the rest from reference TRBV15 and TRBJ2-1 gives the full variable domain: DAMVIQNPRYQVTQFGKPVTLSCSQTLNHNVMYWYQQKSSQAPKLLFHYYDKDFNNEADTPDNFQSRRPNTSFCFLDIRSPGLGDTAMYLCATREGAYRSYNEQFFGPGTRLTVL.

The rearrangement links TRBV27 to TRBJ2-4; D perhaps matches TRBD1 (5 bases). The better agreement between TRBJ2-7 and the DNA end casts doubt on the J call. The CDR3 runs 16 residues. CDR1 is MNHEY, CDR2 SMNVEV, per germline (reference sequence). Here the CDR3 reads CASSSRQKALPYEQYF. In DNA, the CDR3 is TGTGCCAGCAGTTCGAGACAGAAAGCTCTCCCTTACGAGCAGTACTTC.

In this sample, this clonotype turned up a few times. Sequence at one end of the junction differs from germline and may be a read error. The chain couples TRBV11-2 to TRBJ2-1, with a weak D call TRBD2 (5 bases). Germline V lookup: CDR1 SGHAT, CDR2 FQNNGV. CDR3 length equals 13 residues. This CDR3 reads CACSLGGHNEQFF. The CDR3 nucleotides read TGTGCCTGCAGCTTAGGCGGGCACAATGAGCAGTTCTTC.

This clonotype occurred a few times. The CDR3 sequence: CSGTTGGEETQYF. The CDR3, as DNA: TGCAGCGGAACGACAGGGGGCGAGGAGACCCAGTACTTC. The chain links TRBV29-1 to TRBJ2-5; 10 nucleotides match TRBD1. The germline gives CDR1 SQVTM, CDR2 ANQGSEA. The CDR3 consists of 13 residues. V was clipped by 7 bases and J by 5 bases; unmatched bases: 7. Drawing the rest from reference TRBV29-1 and TRBJ2-5, the complete variable domain is SAVISQKPSRDICQRGTSLTIQCQVDSQVTMMFWYRQQPGQSLTLIATANQGSEATYESGFVIDKFPISRPNLTFSTLTVSNMSPEDSSIYLCSGTTGGEETQYFGPGTRLLVL.

This clonotype came up a few times. The rearrangement uses TRBV28 and TRBJ2-7, with 9 bases lining up with TRBD1. The CDR3 is 16 amino acids. Germline values: CDR1 MDHEN, CDR2 SYDVKM. V lost 1 base, J lost 7 bases, and 11 bases stayed unmatched. The CDR3 spells CASSLSWEQGAGEQYF. In DNA form, the CDR3 reads TGTGCCAGCAGTTTATCCTGGGAACAGGGGGCAGGGGAGCAGTACTTC. Looking up the rest from reference TRBV28 and TRBJ2-7 gives the full variable domain: DVKVTQSSRYLVKRTGEKVFLECVQDMDHENMFWYRQDPGLGLRLIYFSYDVKMKEKGDIPEGYSVSREKKERFSLILESASTNQTSMYLCASSLSWEQGAGEQYFGPGTRLTVT.

The V call is TRBV25-1, the J call TRBJ2-5; possibly TRBD1 for D (6 bases). The CDR3 is made up of 15 amino acids. Germline-derived CDR1 and CDR2 are MGHDK and SYGVNS. V lost 5 bases to trimming and J lost 3 bases, with 16 bases between them. CDR3 DNA: TGTGCCAGCAGTCCCGACAGGATCTATAAAGAGACCCAGTACTTC. Its protein is CASSPDRIYKETQYF.

The chain combines TRBV5-1 with TRBJ2-1, with 10 bases fitting TRBD1. With V trimmed by 0 bases and J by 7 bases, 10 bases remained unmatched. Germline CDR1 reads SGHRS; CDR2 reads YFSETQ. The CDR3 covers 17 residues. The CDR3, as DNA: TGCGCCAGCAGCTTGGTCCCCCCGGGACAGGGGTCTAATGAGCAGTTCTTC. This gives the protein CASSLVPPGQGSNEQFF.

The genes are TRBV5-1 and TRBJ1-3; 8 bases map to TRBD1. Germline CDR1 is SGHRS and CDR2 is YFSETQ. V lost 5 bases and J lost 8; bases outside the gene matches: 21. The length of the CDR3 is 18 residues. In DNA form, the CDR3 reads TGCGCCAGCAGGGACAACGTCGGGACAGGCCCGTTTGGGGACACCATATATTTT. Protein: CASRDNVGTGPFGDTIYF.

This clonotype showed up just a few times. The V and J genes are TRBV20-1 and TRBJ1-5, with unresolved D. V shed 3 bases and J shed 6 bases, with 9 bases lying between them. The germline V gene encodes CDR1 DFQATT and CDR2 SNEGSKA (reference sequence). The CDR3 length is 12 residues. The CDR3 DNA follows: TGCAGTGCTAGTCTCGGAGGTCAGCCCCAGCATTTT. The encoded protein is CSASLGGQPQHF.

J is TRBJ2-7 and V is TRBV3-1; D is possibly TRBD2 (6 bases). The CDR3 totals 14 residues. CDR1 and CDR2 from the germline V gene are LGHDT and YNNKEL (reference sequence). Trimming took 5 bases from V and 3 from J, leaving 14 bases between them. CDR3 region: CASSSGGALYEQYF. CDR3 nucleotides: TGTGCCAGCAGCTCCGGGGGTGCCCTCTACGAGCAGTACTTC.

In this sample, this clonotype turned up a few times. The rearrangement links TRBV6-8 to TRBJ1-5; no firm D call. Trimming cost V 0 bases and J 4 bases, with 10 bases left between them. Germline CDR1 MNHGY, CDR2 SAAAGT. The CDR3 runs 15 residues. The CDR3 loop reads CASSYSIRANQPQHF. In nucleotides, the CDR3 is TGTGCCAGCAGTTACTCGATAAGAGCTAATCAGCCCCAGCATTTT.

This rearrangement joins TRBV6-5 to TRBJ1-1; tentative D call: TRBD1 (6 bases). Germline V CDR1 and CDR2: MNHEY, SVGAGI. V gave up 3 bases and J gave up 5 bases, with 16 bases separating them. CDR3 length: 15 residues. This CDR3 reads CASSYGRRRGTEAFF. In DNA, the CDR3 is TGTGCCAGCAGTTATGGCAGGAGGAGGGGGACTGAAGCTTTCTTT.

This chain connects TRBV5-5 to TRBJ2-2; TRBD1 or TRBD2 may be the D gene (6 bases each). The ends were cut back, 3 bases at V and 3 bases at J, with 15 bases in the middle. CDR1 SGHKS and CDR2 YYEKEE come from the germline V gene (reference sequence). The CDR3 totals 16 residues. The DNA of the CDR3 is TGTGCCAGCAGCTCGCTCGGGGGCGCTTACACCGGGGAGCTGTTTTTT. This codes for CASSSLGGAYTGELFF.

This clonotype was counted between two and nine times. Germline and junction disagree at one end, which may indicate a read error. The chain couples TRBV4-2 to TRBJ2-5; TRBD2 matches at 12 bases. The germline gives CDR1 LGHNA, CDR2 YNFKEQ. This CDR3 spans 20 amino acids. The CDR3 DNA is TGTACCAGCAGCCAAGAAGCTGGTGGGGCTAGCGGGGGGGCCGAGGAGACCCAGTACTTC. Translation gives CTSSQEAGGASGGAEETQYF.

The table lists this clonotype with a few counts. V is TRBV4-3 and J is TRBJ1-2, with 7 bases lining up with TRBD1. CDR3 length equals 17 residues. Germline CDR1 reads LGHNA; CDR2 reads YSLEER. The ends lost 4 bases at V and 2 bases at J; junction bases unmatched: 13. This CDR3 reads CASSRSFNGQENYGYTF. The CDR3 region has the DNA TGCGCCAGCAGCCGCTCATTTAACGGACAGGAAAACTATGGCTACACCTTC.